The 27 T cell receptor beta chains presented below share a single source sample, sequenced in a study of blood T cells in healthy people across ages (dated by TCRdb to about 2015). Library method: 5' RACE. TCRdb records Illumina HiSeq 2500 as the sequencer. The second PCR ran for roughly 7 to 11 cycles and used a J-beta primer mix along with a sample-barcoded 5' primer. TCRdb itself trimmed the public reads at Q25 with fastp, ran MiXCR and retained productive beta chains. CDR3 protein sequences are deduplicated, and each keeps its most common genes and DNA. Present in this sample are more than 450,000 distinct CDR3 sequences, about 27% of which were seen just once. The top ten clonotypes cover about 3.9% of the sample. These data were also filed under a second study, of T cells of mothers and their children.

The sample comprised blood. These receptors were taken from a boy aged 2 to 10 in good health.

This chain links TRBV14 with TRBJ2-5, with D possibly being TRBD1 (6 bases). The CDR3 has 16 residues. CDR1 is SGHDN and CDR2 is FVKESK in the germline V gene. The germline V and J ends were trimmed by 4 bases and 4 bases, with 19 bases remaining between them. CDR3 nucleotides: TGTGCCAGCAGCCCCACTAAGATTGGGGGCGGAGAGACCCAGTACTTC. It codes for CASSPTKIGGGETQYF.

There are a few counts of this clonotype. This rearrangement joins TRBV27 to TRBJ2-3, with a tentative D call TRBD2 (5 bases). Trimming removed 3 bases at V and 0 bases at J, with 13 bases between. Germline values: CDR1 MNHEY, CDR2 SMNVEV (reference sequence). The CDR3 consists of 16 residues. This CDR3 reads CASSFFQAASTDTQYF. CDR3 nucleotide sequence: TGTGCCAGCAGTTTCTTCCAAGCGGCAAGCACAGATACGCAGTATTTT.

The chain uses TRBV19 and TRBJ1-1; D gene unclear. The CDR3 extends over 15 amino acids. Germline assignment: CDR1 LNHDA and CDR2 SQIVND (reference sequence). Trimming removed 3 bases from V and 4 bases from J, with 15 bases in between. CDR3 DNA sequence: TGTGCCAGTAGTATTAGGGCCCCGGTTAGCACTGAAGCTTTCTTT. Its protein is CASSIRAPVSTEAFF.

This chain uses TRBV6-1 with TRBJ2-7; the match to TRBD2 covers 11 bases. Germline lookup yields CDR1 MNHNS and CDR2 SASEGT. CDR3 size: 15 residues. The V and J ends lost 5 bases and 2 bases, in that order; junction bases with no gene match: 5. DNA for the CDR3: TGTGCCAGCAGTACTAGCGGGAGACGGACCTACGAGCAGTACTTC. Translating gives CASSTSGRRTYEQYF.

This clonotype occurred a few times. This chain joins TRBV6-1 and TRBJ2-7, with 7 bases identical to TRBD2. Germline loops: CDR1 MNHNS, CDR2 SASEGT. V was pared by 1 base and J by 6 bases, with 9 bases of the junction left unmatched. The CDR3 consists of 15 residues. The CDR3 loop is CASSEGFAGALEQYF. The CDR3 nucleotides read TGTGCCAGCAGTGAAGGGTTCGCGGGAGCGCTCGAGCAGTACTTC.

The chain employs TRBV7-9 and TRBJ1-1; D not resolved. From germline, CDR1 is SEHNR and CDR2 FQNEAQ (reference sequence). CDR3 length: 12 residues. Trimming took 5 bases from V and 6 from J, leaving 10 bases between them. CDR3 region: CASSTLRPEAFF. Written as DNA, the CDR3 is TGTGCCAGCAGCACATTAAGACCTGAAGCTTTCTTT. The variable domain in full, with the rest retrieved from reference TRBV7-9 and TRBJ1-1, is DTGVSQNPRHKITKRGQNVTFRCDPISEHNRLYWYRQTLGQGPEFLTYFQNEAQLEKSRLLSDRFSAERPKGSFSTLEIQRTEQGDSAMYLCASSTLRPEAFFGQGTRLTVV.

A word on this clonotype: At one of its ends the junction is not consistent with the germline gene, which may arise from a read error. The V and J genes are TRBV20-1 and TRBJ2-5; TRBD2 matches at 10 bases. The CDR3 covers 15 residues. CDR1 and CDR2 (germline): DFQATT, SNEGSKA (reference sequence). CDR3 sequence reads: CSARDTGTSVPFFHF. CDR3 nucleotide sequence: TGCAGTGCTAGAGATACAGGGACTAGCGTTCCCTTTTTCCACTTC.

The chain combines TRBV20-1 with TRBJ2-5; the D gene could be TRBD1 or TRBD2 (5 bases each). TRBJ2-7 matches the DNA end more closely, so the J call is doubtful. The CDR3 is made up of 14 amino acids. Germline assignment: CDR1 DFQATT and CDR2 SNEGSKA (reference sequence). This chain's CDR3 is CSARDRKGSYEQYF. CDR3 sequence (DNA): TGCAGTGCTAGAGATCGAAAGGGGAGCTACGAGCAGTACTTC.

This chain links TRBV7-9 with TRBJ1-2; D perhaps matches TRBD1 (5 bases). V was cut by 1 base and J by 8 bases, with 14 bases left in between. The CDR3 runs 14 residues. The germline V gene has CDR1 SEHNR and CDR2 FQNEAQ (reference sequence). The CDR3 reads CASSLVLGPEGYTF. In DNA form, the CDR3 reads TGTGCCAGCAGCTTAGTTCTGGGGCCGGAGGGCTACACCTTC.

This rearrangement joins TRBV2 to TRBJ2-1, with TRBD2 matching 8 bases. The DNA matches TRBJ2-5 better at its end, which makes the J call doubtful. Germline CDR1 SNHLY, CDR2 FYNNEI. The CDR3 runs to 17 residues. This chain's CDR3 is CASSTRTSGPEEETQYF. The CDR3 region has the DNA TGTGCCAGCAGTACCCGAACTAGCGGCCCCGAGGAAGAGACCCAGTACTTC.

This sequence joins TRBV9 and TRBJ1-1; D not resolved. Germline V lookup: CDR1 SGDLS, CDR2 YYNGEE. The CDR3 consists of 14 residues. Trimming took 0 bases from V and 1 from J, leaving 7 bases between them. CDR3 sequence: CASSVGWGNTEAFF. Written as DNA, the CDR3 is TGTGCCAGCAGCGTAGGGTGGGGGAACACTGAAGCTTTCTTT.

The chain couples TRBV28 to TRBJ2-7; D assignment may be TRBD1 or TRBD2 (5 bases each). With the DNA end fitting TRBJ2-1 better, the J assignment may be wrong. Germline-derived CDR1 and CDR2 are MDHEN and SYDVKM. The length of the CDR3 is 13 residues. The DNA for the CDR3 is TGTGCCAGCAGTTTAACCGGGACCAATGAGCAGTTCTTC. Encoded protein: CASSLTGTNEQFF.

V and J are TRBV15 and TRBJ1-6; D unclear. This CDR3 contains 12 residues. The germline V and J ends were trimmed by 8 bases and 9 bases, with 11 bases remaining between them. Germline CDR1 reads LNHNV; CDR2 reads YYDKDF (reference sequence). CDR3 nucleotide sequence: TGTGCCACCTCTGAGGAATCTTCACCCCTCCACTTT. Translated: CATSEESSPLHF.

The chain joins TRBV6-1 to TRBJ1-2, with D possibly matching TRBD1 (5 bases). The V end was cut by 7 bases, the J end by 8 bases, with 23 bases between. This CDR3 has 15 residues. Germline CDR1 is MNHNS and CDR2 is SASEGT. Here the CDR3 reads CASTETGGAGFGYTF. CDR3 DNA sequence: TGTGCCAGCACCGAAACAGGAGGGGCAGGGTTCGGCTACACCTTC.

The chain couples TRBV5-6 to TRBJ1-2; 7 bases align to TRBD1. The CDR3 length is 17 residues. V lost 4 bases, J lost 4 bases, and 16 bases stayed unmatched. The germline V gene encodes CDR1 SGHDT and CDR2 YYEEEE. The CDR3 here is CASSPGQALLGPYGYTF. CDR3 DNA sequence: TGTGCCAGCAGCCCCGGACAGGCCTTATTGGGGCCCTATGGCTACACCTTC.

In its sample, this clonotype was seen a few times. The chain couples TRBV19 to TRBJ1-1; TRBD1 agrees at 8 bases. The CDR3 covers 13 residues. Unmatched junction bases numbered 8, after V lost 10 bases and J lost 4 bases. Germline CDR1 is LNHDA and CDR2 is SQIVND (reference sequence). The CDR3 DNA follows: TGTGCCACGTACGACAGGGGAAGCACTGAAGCTTTCTTT. Its translation: CATYDRGSTEAFF.

The chain employs TRBV3-1 and TRBJ2-1; D is ambiguous. The J call may be incorrect, as the DNA end agrees better with TRBJ2-7. CDR3 size: 12 residues. Germline CDR1 is LGHDT and CDR2 is YNNKEL (reference sequence). CDR3 DNA: TGTGCCAGCAGCCAAGACAGTCACGAGCAGTACTTC. This translates into CASSQDSHEQYF.

This clonotype was detected only a few times. V and J are TRBV21-1 and TRBJ1-1; the D call TRBD1 from the table was never checked on the DNA. TRBV21-1 is classified as a pseudogene. This CDR3 is built from 15 residues. The CDR3 DNA reads as TGTGCCAGCAGCCCCCGGGCCAACATGAACACTGAAGCTTTCTTT. Its protein product is CASSPRANMNTEAFF.

There are a few counts of this clonotype. This chain connects TRBV5-6 to TRBJ2-5; no reliable D call. Germline V lookup: CDR1 SGHDT, CDR2 YYEEEE. Trimming took off 3 bases at V and 9 bases at J, with 18 bases between the two ends. The length of the CDR3 is 14 residues. In nucleotides, the CDR3 is TGTGCCAGCAGCTATTCCAACACTACCTCCCCCCAGTACTTC. Its translation: CASSYSNTTSPQYF.

V usage is TRBV7-8 and J usage is TRBJ1-2; tentative D call: TRBD1 (5 bases). Trimming took off 0 bases at V and 8 bases at J, with 13 bases between the two ends. CDR1 is SGHVS and CDR2 is FQNEAQ in the germline V gene. The CDR3 totals 14 residues. The CDR3 bases are TGTGCCAGCAGCTTAGCGGAGGGGATTGGAGGCTACACCTTC. Translation gives CASSLAEGIGGYTF.

The CDR3 is CASGVSGRGVTDTQYF. In DNA form, the CDR3 reads TGTGCCAGCGGCGTCTCGGGGCGGGGGGTCACAGATACGCAGTATTTT. J is TRBJ2-3 and V is TRBV7-2, with TRBD2 matching over 8 bases. CDR1 and CDR2 from the germline V gene are SGHTA and FQGNSA. J gave up 2 bases and V 8 bases, and 12 bases lay outside the gene matches. The CDR3 extends over 16 amino acids.

This clonotype has only one observation. The chain combines TRBV4-1 with TRBJ1-2; 7 positions agree with TRBD1. Unmatched junction bases numbered 12, after V lost 8 bases and J lost 9 bases. The CDR3 has 13 amino acids. Germline V gene data show CDR1 as MGHRA and CDR2 as YSYEKL. CDR3 coding DNA: TGCGCCAGCGGAGGGGGGACAGAAGGCCGCTACACCTTC. This translates into CASGGGTEGRYTF.

The CDR3 bases are TGTGCCAGCAGCCGTGCAATGGAAGCTTTCTTT. It is translated as CASSRAMEAFF. The V gene is TRBV7-9, the J gene TRBJ1-1; D uncertain. Germline CDR1 SEHNR, CDR2 FQNEAQ (reference sequence). CDR3 size: 11 residues. V lost 5 bases and J lost 8, with 9 bases in between.

This clonotype was detected a few times. V and J are TRBV11-2 and TRBJ1-3, with D perhaps TRBD1 (5 bases). The CDR3 loop spans 15 amino acids. Trimming left V 2 bases short and J 0 bases short, with 8 bases between. Per germline, CDR1 SGHAT and CDR2 FQNNGV. The CDR3 nucleotides are TGTGCCAGCAGCTTATGGGGCTACTCTGGAAACACCATATATTTT. This codes for CASSLWGYSGNTIYF.

The chain links TRBV28 to TRBJ1-5; 7 positions agree with TRBD1. CDR1 MDHEN and CDR2 SYDVKM come from the germline V gene. V shed 3 bases, J shed 7 bases, and the junction held 9 bases outside the gene matches. The CDR3 loop spans 15 amino acids. The CDR3 bases are TGTGCCAGCAGTTTTTCCTCAGGGGGTGGACAGCCCCAGCATTTT. Protein sequence: CASSFSSGGGQPQHF. Looking up the rest from reference TRBV28 and TRBJ1-5 gives the full variable domain: DVKVTQSSRYLVKRTGEKVFLECVQDMDHENMFWYRQDPGLGLRLIYFSYDVKMKEKGDIPEGYSVSREKKERFSLILESASTNQTSMYLCASSFSSGGGQPQHFGDGTRLSIL.

V and J are TRBV20-1 and TRBJ2-5; TRBD2 aligns across 13 bases. The end of the DNA aligns better with TRBJ2-1, so the J call may be wrong. From germline, CDR1 is DFQATT and CDR2 SNEGSKA (reference sequence). The CDR3 runs 14 residues. The CDR3 reads CSAASGLAGLRQFF. The CDR3 coding sequence is TGCAGTGCTGCCTCGGGACTAGCGGGATTGCGGCAGTTCTTC.

The chain joins TRBV20-1 to TRBJ2-3; the match to TRBD2 covers 7 bases. The germline CDR1 and CDR2 sequences are DFQATT and SNEGSKA (reference sequence). The CDR3 loop spans 14 amino acids. Germline trimming cut 0 bases from V and 2 bases from J; bases unmatched to any gene: 2. The chain's CDR3 is CSAREWDYTDTQYF. Written as DNA, the CDR3 is TGCAGTGCTAGAGAGTGGGACTACACAGATACGCAGTATTTT.